This record looks at one TCR beta chain sequence and its context. Its antigen is still unknown. The CDR3 is 16 amino acids. V shed 6 bases and J 3 bases; nucleotides not matched to a gene: 12. Per the germline V gene, CDR1 is MNHEY and CDR2 is SMNVEV (reference sequence). This table comes from immunoSEQ multiplex PCR, and its TCRdb copy is limited to in-frame clones, with some not included. This table has tens of thousands of clones, 70% to 75% appearing once. The data derive from a study of vaccination effects on CD4 cells after COVID-19. Study findings and constraints: Healthy vaccinees' vaccine-induced clones included only 1 of 255 that recognized common cold coronaviruses.

Expansion with viral peptide pools was applied to antigen-specific CD4+ T cells by the ViraFEST assay prior to sequencing. Following 10 days of culture, CD4+ T cells were isolated. All participants had two doses of either the BNT162b2 or mRNA-1273 vaccine. V gene TRBV27 combines with J gene TRBJ2-3; TRBD1 matches 7 bases. The sequenced sample was CD4+ T cells from PBMCs cultured with HCoV-229E spike peptides, obtained after COVID-19 vaccination. The receptor's source is a human donor who received a COVID-19 vaccine. As DNA, the CDR3 is TGTGCCAGCAGGACAGGGCAGGGGCGTAGGACAGATACGCAGTATTTT. This encodes CASRTGQGRRTDTQYF.